Below, 25 T cell receptor beta chains from the same sample are listed, as sequenced in a study of T cell responses to AZD1222 COVID-19 vaccine (dated by TCRdb to the early 2020s). In light of the paper, this sample's time point label describes: baseline before first vaccination. The treatment or condition label on this specimen signifies: meningococcal conjugate vaccine given as trial control. The library relied on the immunoSEQ multiplex PCR assay. The clones in this table, taken by TCRdb from immuneACCESS, are in-frame only. Not every clone is retained; where verified, under half of the shortfall comes from an unresolved V gene, and the cause of the rest is unknown. This sample holds about 83,000 clones; roughly 88% were observed only once. The ten largest clonotypes hold 4% to 5.5% of the sample. The input for sequencing was peripheral blood, taken on day 0 of MenACWY control vaccination. Receptor source: an adult in good health.

This chain links TRBV6-1 with TRBJ1-5; D gene unclear. The CDR3 loop spans 19 amino acids. The V gene's germline CDR1 is MNHNS and CDR2 SASEGT. V lost 3 bases and J lost 0, with 21 bases in between. CDR3 DNA sequence: TGTGCCAGCAGTGACCGACCCGGACGCACGCAGAATAGCAATCAGCCCCAGCATTTT. As protein: CASSDRPGRTQNSNQPQHF.

V is TRBV27 and J is TRBJ1-5; no reliable D call. Per the germline V gene, CDR1 is MNHEY and CDR2 is SMNVEV (reference sequence). The CDR3 covers 16 residues. Trimming shortened V by 1 base and J by 1 base, and 11 bases separated the two germline ends. The CDR3 reads CASSLFGGFSNQPQHF. CDR3 nucleotide sequence: TGTGCCAGCAGTTTATTCGGCGGGTTCAGCAATCAGCCCCAGCATTTT.

This chain links TRBV27 with TRBJ1-6; D is unresolved. The CDR3 length is 14 residues. Trimming removed 6 bases at V and 10 bases at J, with 16 bases between. CDR1 MNHEY and CDR2 SMNVEV come from the germline V gene (reference sequence). The CDR3 loop reads CASSRWGGGSPLHF. The CDR3 region has the DNA TGTGCCAGCAGCAGATGGGGTGGTGGGTCACCCCTCCACTTT.

The V call is TRBV21-1, the J call TRBJ2-6; the DNA was not compared with TRBD1, the D call given in the table. TRBV21-1 is described as a pseudogene. The CDR3 spans 21 residues. CDR3 coding DNA: TGTGCCAGCAGCCAACAAGTGGTCGGACAGGCCGCGGTCTCTGGGGCCAACGTCCTGACTTTC. Translation: CASSQQVVGQAAVSGANVLTF.

The chain is built from TRBV28 and TRBJ1-3, with unresolved D. Trimming pared 7 bases from V and 0 bases from J, leaving 16 bases between. The CDR3 sequence is 16 residues long. Germline V gene sequence: CDR1 MDHEN, CDR2 SYDVKM. The CDR3 nucleotides are TGTGCCAGCACCAATGGCGGGTCAGCCTCTGGAAACACCATATATTTT. Protein: CASTNGGSASGNTIYF. Variable domain in full (rest from reference TRBV28 and TRBJ1-3): DVKVTQSSRYLVKRTGEKVFLECVQDMDHENMFWYRQDPGLGLRLIYFSYDVKMKEKGDIPEGYSVSREKKERFSLILESASTNQTSMYLCASTNGGSASGNTIYFGEGSWLTVV.

The rearrangement joins TRBV12-3 or TRBV12-4 to TRBJ1-5; D not certain. Trimming cost V 1 base and J 1 base, with 2 bases left between them. CDR3 size: 13 residues. CDR3 nucleotides: TGTGCCAGCAGTTTAGGGAGCAATCAGCCCCAGCATTTT. Amino acids: CASSLGSNQPQHF.

In its sample, this clone was seen once. The chain couples TRBV2 to TRBJ2-7; 8 positions agree with TRBD1. V lost 8 bases to trimming and J lost 0 bases; unmatched junction nucleotides: 12. The germline gives CDR1 SNHLY, CDR2 FYNNEI. CDR3 length equals 16 residues. CDR3 residues: CASREPWDRHSYEQYF. CDR3 DNA: TGTGCCAGCCGGGAGCCGTGGGACAGGCACTCCTACGAGCAGTACTTC.

This clone has a handful of counts. The chain has TRBV5-1 and TRBJ1-2; a possible D gene is TRBD1 (5 bases). The CDR3 has 14 amino acids. Between the trimmed V and J ends, which lost 4 bases and 4 bases, there was a span of 14 bases. Germline assignment: CDR1 SGHRS and CDR2 YFSETQ. CDR3 loop: CASSPDQGGYGYTF. The CDR3 DNA sequence: TGCGCCAGCAGCCCAGACCAGGGAGGCTATGGCTACACCTTC.

The chain couples TRBV28 to TRBJ1-6; 7 nucleotides align to TRBD1. CDR1 is MDHEN and CDR2 is SYDVKM in the germline V gene. V dropped 4 bases and J dropped 5; count of bases not matched to a gene: 8. The CDR3 covers 16 residues. The CDR3 reads CASSSPLGGNNSPLHF. The CDR3 nucleotides read TGTGCCAGCAGTTCTCCCCTAGGGGGCAATAATTCACCCCTCCACTTT.

The chain employs TRBV7-9 and TRBJ2-7; no firm D call. Germline lookup yields CDR1 SEHNR and CDR2 FQNEAQ (reference sequence). This CDR3 comprises 13 residues. Deletions cut 5 bases from V and 9 bases from J, with 17 bases between. The CDR3 DNA is TGTGCCAGCAGCACCCAGCTAGTAGTCGCGCAGTACTTC. Its translation is CASSTQLVVAQYF. The full variable domain, in which reference TRBV7-9 and TRBJ2-7 provide the parts outside the CDR3, is DTGVSQNPRHKITKRGQNVTFRCDPISEHNRLYWYRQTLGQGPEFLTYFQNEAQLEKSRLLSDRFSAERPKGSFSTLEIQRTEQGDSAMYLCASSTQLVVAQYFGPGTRLTVT.

V gene TRBV7-3 combines with J gene TRBJ1-3; weak D call: TRBD1 (6 bases). The CDR3 is 16 amino acids. The ends were cut back, 2 bases at V and 1 base at J, with 12 bases in the middle. Looked up from germline, CDR1 is SGHTA and CDR2 is FQGTGA. Here the CDR3 DNA reads TGTGCCAGCAGCTTAGCGGGGGGCGCATCTGGAAACACCATATATTTT. Translating it yields CASSLAGGASGNTIYF.

This chain connects TRBV28 to TRBJ1-2, with 7 positions matching TRBD1. This CDR3 is built from 16 residues. The germline gives CDR1 MDHEN, CDR2 SYDVKM. V dropped 4 bases and J dropped 4; count of bases not matched to a gene: 12. The CDR3 sequence: CASSYDMTGKIYGYTF. The DNA of the CDR3 is TGTGCCAGCAGTTATGACATGACAGGGAAAATCTATGGCTACACCTTC.

In this sample, this clone turned up once. J is TRBJ1-2 and V is TRBV7-9; TRBD1 is a possible D gene (6 bases). CDR1 is SEHNR and CDR2 is FQNEAQ in the germline V gene (reference sequence). This CDR3 is built from 12 residues. Trimming stripped 4 bases from V and 9 bases from J, with 12 bases between. CDR3 DNA: TGTGCCAGCAGCTCTCCTCAGGGGCGCTACACCTTC. This translates into CASSSPQGRYTF.

This clone was recorded only once. This chain links TRBV14 with TRBJ1-2; 7 bases are a match to TRBD1. The CDR3 consists of 15 residues. Trimming removed 4 bases from V and 2 bases from J; junction bases left unmatched: 7. Germline V gene sequence: CDR1 SGHDN, CDR2 FVKESK. Here the CDR3 reads CASSLRTGWNYGYTF. The CDR3 bases are TGTGCCAGCAGCCTCAGGACAGGATGGAACTATGGCTACACCTTC.

The chain carries TRBV10-2 and TRBJ2-3; unclear D gene. This CDR3 is 12 amino acids long. In germline, CDR1 is WSHSY, CDR2 SAAADI. The V end was cut by 8 bases, the J end by 6 bases, with 12 bases between. The CDR3 is CASALRADTQYF. CDR3 nucleotide sequence: TGCGCCAGCGCCCTAAGGGCGGATACGCAGTATTTT.

J is TRBJ1-2 and V is TRBV9, with TRBD1 matching over 7 bases. CDR1 is SGDLS, CDR2 YYNGEE, per germline. Losses at the gene ends were 3 bases for V and 8 bases for J; bases not matched to a gene: 19. The CDR3 consists of 17 residues. The CDR3 loop is CASSAGDSLRPDSGYTF. The CDR3, as DNA: TGTGCCAGCAGCGCCGGGGACAGCCTCCGGCCTGATAGCGGCTACACCTTC.

This clone was recorded a few times. This chain links TRBV28 with TRBJ1-2; D possibly corresponds to TRBD1 (6 bases). This CDR3 contains 15 residues. Looked up from germline, CDR1 is MDHEN and CDR2 is SYDVKM. V was clipped by 8 bases and J by 0 bases, with 16 bases between them. As DNA, the CDR3 is TGTGCCAGCGGCGGGGGCAGGACCACTAACTATGGCTACACCTTC. This encodes CASGGGRTTNYGYTF.

This clone has a handful of counts. This chain joins TRBV12-3 or TRBV12-4 and TRBJ2-7, with D maybe TRBD1 (6 bases). The CDR3 has 12 amino acids. V dropped 5 bases and J dropped 6 bases, with 11 bases sitting between them. The CDR3 region is CASSPTGTEQYF. DNA for the CDR3: TGTGCCAGCAGTCCAACAGGGACCGAGCAGTACTTC.

The V call is TRBV6-2 or TRBV6-3, the J call TRBJ2-5; TRBD1 matches at 8 bases. Germline trimming cut 6 bases from V and 5 bases from J; bases unmatched to any gene: 14. The CDR3 covers 16 residues. Germline lookup yields CDR1 MNHEY and CDR2 SVGEGT. The CDR3 DNA sequence: TGTGCCAGCAGCCTCAGCGGACAGGGAGATGTGGAGACCCAGTACTTC. The encoded protein is CASSLSGQGDVETQYF.

V usage is TRBV7-9 and J usage is TRBJ2-5; no definite D call. This CDR3 comprises 14 residues. V lost 0 bases to trimming and J lost 1 base, with 6 bases between them. From germline, CDR1 is SEHNR and CDR2 FQNEAQ (reference sequence). Here the CDR3 reads CASSLALAQETQYF. The CDR3 DNA sequence: TGTGCCAGCAGCTTAGCACTTGCCCAAGAGACCCAGTACTTC.

This clone is a singleton in its sample. V usage is TRBV7-3 and J usage is TRBJ2-5, with D hard to call. Germline V CDR1 and CDR2: SGHTA, FQGTGA. The V gene lost 5 bases and the J gene lost 4 bases, with 8 bases spanning the gap. The CDR3 contains 12 residues. This chain's CDR3 is CASSPNRETQYF. For the CDR3, the DNA is TGTGCCAGCAGCCCGAACCGAGAGACCCAGTACTTC.

The chain links TRBV2 to TRBJ2-2, with D possibly TRBD1 on 6 matching bases. V lost 0 bases and J lost 7, with 12 bases in between. The CDR3 sequence is 15 residues long. The germline gives CDR1 SNHLY, CDR2 FYNNEI. This chain's CDR3 is CASSEATSDSGELFF. The CDR3 nucleotides read TGTGCCAGCAGTGAAGCGACCTCGGACAGCGGGGAGCTGTTTTTT.

This clone was recorded only once. V usage is TRBV11-2 and J usage is TRBJ2-7; 9 bases are a match to TRBD2. Germline CDR1 reads SGHAT; CDR2 reads FQNNGV. Germline trimming cut 1 base from V and 0 bases from J; bases unmatched to any gene: 7. The CDR3 contains 17 residues. CDR3 protein: CASSLVSGGRASYEQYF. As DNA, the CDR3 is TGTGCCAGCAGCTTAGTCTCGGGCGGGAGGGCCTCCTACGAGCAGTACTTC. Using reference TRBV11-2 and TRBJ2-7 for the parts outside the CDR3, the full variable domain is EAGVAQSPRYKIIEKRQSVAFWCNPISGHATLYWYQQILGQGPKLLIQFQNNGVVDDSQLPKDRFSAERLKGVDSTLKIQPAKLEDSAVYLCASSLVSGGRASYEQYFGPGTRLTVT.

This chain connects TRBV5-4 to TRBJ1-3; D is ambiguous. V gave up 0 bases and J gave up 6 bases, with 10 bases separating them. The CDR3 sequence is 14 residues long. The germline CDR1 and CDR2 sequences are SGHNT and YYREEE (reference sequence). The CDR3 nucleotides read TGTGCCAGCAGCTTGGCAGGCCCGGAAAACACCATATATTTT. It translates to CASSLAGPENTIYF.

The V gene is TRBV5-1, the J gene TRBJ2-7; 8 bases are a match to TRBD1. V shed 7 bases, J shed 0 bases, and the junction held 6 bases outside the gene matches. Per the germline V gene, CDR1 is SGHRS and CDR2 is YFSETQ. The CDR3 length is 14 residues. The CDR3 DNA is TGCGCCAGCTCGGACAGGGCCCTCTCCTACGAGCAGTACTTC. Translation: CASSDRALSYEQYF.